This TCR beta chain is drawn from a study of blood T cell repertoires in COVID-19. Germline V gene data show CDR1 as MGHRA and CDR2 as YSYEKL. The CDR3 extends over 14 amino acids. Trimming cost V 4 bases and J 2 bases, with 11 bases left between them. Adults between about 18 and 95 years of age took part from 24 US areas. Allocation to cohorts depended on clinical history reported by the participants. Data came from immunoSEQ multiplex PCR; TCRdb stores just in-frame clones and leaves some out. The data hold approximately 350,000 clones, with approximately 92% observed a single time. V and J are TRBV4-1 and TRBJ2-5; no definite D call. Sequencing used PBMCs or T cells enriched from blood (not recorded which). This receptor was obtained from a man younger than 35 who had recovered from COVID-19. CDR3 sequence (DNA): TGCGCCAGCAGCCTTCAGGAAGTTCAAGAGACCCAGTACTTC. Its translation: CASSLQEVQETQYF.